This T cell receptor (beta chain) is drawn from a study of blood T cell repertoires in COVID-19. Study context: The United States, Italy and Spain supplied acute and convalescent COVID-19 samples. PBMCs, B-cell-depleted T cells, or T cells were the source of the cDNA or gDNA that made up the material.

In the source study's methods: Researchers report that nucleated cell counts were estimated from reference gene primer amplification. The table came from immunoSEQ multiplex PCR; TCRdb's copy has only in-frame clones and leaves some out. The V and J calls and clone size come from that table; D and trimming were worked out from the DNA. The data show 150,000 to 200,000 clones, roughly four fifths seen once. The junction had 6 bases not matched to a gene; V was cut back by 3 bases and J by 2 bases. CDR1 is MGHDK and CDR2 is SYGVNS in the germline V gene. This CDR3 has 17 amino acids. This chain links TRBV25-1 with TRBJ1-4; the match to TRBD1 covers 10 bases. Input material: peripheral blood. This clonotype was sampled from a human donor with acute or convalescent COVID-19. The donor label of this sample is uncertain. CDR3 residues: CASSDRDRGITNEKLFF. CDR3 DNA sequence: TGTGCCAGCAGTGACCGGGACAGGGGTATCACTAATGAAAAACTGTTTTTT. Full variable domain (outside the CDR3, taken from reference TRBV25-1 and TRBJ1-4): EADIYQTPRYLVIGTGKKITLECSQTMGHDKMYWYQQDPGMELHLIHYSYGVNSTEKGDLSSESTVSRIRTEHFPLTLESARPSHTSQYLCASSDRDRGITNEKLFFGSGTQLSVL.